This T cell receptor beta chain is drawn from a study of T cell responses to AZD1222 COVID-19 vaccine. The germline V gene has CDR1 MNHEY and CDR2 SVGAGI. The CDR3 sequence is 11 residues long. V shed 2 bases and J shed 4 bases, with 2 bases lying between them. TCRdb's table, derived via immunoSEQ multiplex PCR, lists solely in-frame clones and lacks some. The table records approximately 90,000 clones, about nine tenths of them present only once. This chain joins TRBV6-5 and TRBJ1-2; D unresolved. This TCR derives from an adult who received the AZD1222 COVID-19 vaccine. Specimen: peripheral blood, collected 28 days after the second AZD1222 dose. The CDR3 DNA reads as TGTGCCAGCAGTTACAGCTATGGCTACACCTTC. Its translation: CASSYSYGYTF.